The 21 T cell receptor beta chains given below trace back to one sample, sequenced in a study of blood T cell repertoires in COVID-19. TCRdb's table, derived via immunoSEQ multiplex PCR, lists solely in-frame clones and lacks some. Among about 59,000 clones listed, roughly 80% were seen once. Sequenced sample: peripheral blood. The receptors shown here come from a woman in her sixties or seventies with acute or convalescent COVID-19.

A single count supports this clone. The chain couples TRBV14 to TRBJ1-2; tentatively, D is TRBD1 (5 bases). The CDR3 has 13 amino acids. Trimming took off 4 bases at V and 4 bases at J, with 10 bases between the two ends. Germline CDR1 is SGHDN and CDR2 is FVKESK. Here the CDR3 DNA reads TGTGCCAGCAGCCCAGACAGACTCTATGGCTACACCTTC. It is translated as CASSPDRLYGYTF.

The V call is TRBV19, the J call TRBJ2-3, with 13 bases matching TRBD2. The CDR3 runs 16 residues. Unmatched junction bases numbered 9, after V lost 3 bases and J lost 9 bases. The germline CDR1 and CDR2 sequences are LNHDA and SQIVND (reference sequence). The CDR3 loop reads CASSMKLAGGPGTQYF. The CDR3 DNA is TGTGCCAGTAGTATGAAACTAGCGGGGGGGCCGGGGACGCAGTATTTT.

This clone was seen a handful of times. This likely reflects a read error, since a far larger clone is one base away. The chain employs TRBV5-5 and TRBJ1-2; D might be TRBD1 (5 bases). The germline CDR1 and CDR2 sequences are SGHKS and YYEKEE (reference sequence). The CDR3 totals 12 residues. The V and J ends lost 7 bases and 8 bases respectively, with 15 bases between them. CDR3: CASGADRGGYTF. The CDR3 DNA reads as TGTGCCAGCGGGGCAGACCGGGGGGGCTACACCTTC. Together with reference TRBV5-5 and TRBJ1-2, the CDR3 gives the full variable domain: DAGVTQSPTHLIKTRGQQVTLRCSPISGHKSVSWYQQVLGQGPQFIFQYYEKEERGRGNFPDRFSARQFPNYSSELNVNALLLGDSALYLCASGADRGGYTFGSGTRLTVV.

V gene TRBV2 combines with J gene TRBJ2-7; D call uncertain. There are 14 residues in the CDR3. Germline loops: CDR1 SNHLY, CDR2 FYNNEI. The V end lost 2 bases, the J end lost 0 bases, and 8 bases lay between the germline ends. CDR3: CASSESASSYEQYF. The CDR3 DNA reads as TGTGCCAGCAGTGAAAGCGCCAGCTCCTACGAGCAGTACTTC. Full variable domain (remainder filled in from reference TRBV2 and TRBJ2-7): EPEVTQTPSHQVTQMGQEVILRCVPISNHLYFYWYRQILGQKVEFLVSFYNNEISEKSEIFDDQFSVERPDGSNFTLKIRSTKLEDSAMYFCASSESASSYEQYFGPGTRLTVT.

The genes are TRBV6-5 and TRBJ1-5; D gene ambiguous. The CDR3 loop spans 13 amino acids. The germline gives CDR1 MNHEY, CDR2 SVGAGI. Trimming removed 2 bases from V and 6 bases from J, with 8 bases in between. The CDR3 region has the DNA TGTGCCAGCAGTTACAGTTCCGGTCAGCCCCAGCATTTT. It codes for CASSYSSGQPQHF.

CDR3 nucleotide sequence: TGTGCCAGCTCACCACCACAGGCCGGAAACACCATATATTTT. It yields the protein CASSPPQAGNTIYF. This sequence joins TRBV18 and TRBJ1-3, with a possible D match to TRBD1 (5 bases). The V gene lost 0 bases and the J gene lost 4 bases, with 7 bases spanning the gap. The CDR3 has 14 amino acids. In germline, CDR1 is KGHSH, CDR2 LQKENI.

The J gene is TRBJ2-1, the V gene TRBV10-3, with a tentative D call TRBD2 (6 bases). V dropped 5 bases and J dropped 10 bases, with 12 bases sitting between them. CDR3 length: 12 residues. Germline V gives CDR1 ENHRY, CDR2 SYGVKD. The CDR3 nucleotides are TGTGCCATCAGTCCCGGTGGGAGGGAGCAGTTCTTC. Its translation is CAISPGGREQFF.

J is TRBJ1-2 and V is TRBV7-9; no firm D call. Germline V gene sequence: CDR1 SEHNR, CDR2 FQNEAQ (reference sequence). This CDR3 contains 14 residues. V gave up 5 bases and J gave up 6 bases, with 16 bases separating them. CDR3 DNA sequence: TGTGCCAGCAGCATCTTCGGGTCTTTCGATGGCTACACCTTC. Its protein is CASSIFGSFDGYTF.

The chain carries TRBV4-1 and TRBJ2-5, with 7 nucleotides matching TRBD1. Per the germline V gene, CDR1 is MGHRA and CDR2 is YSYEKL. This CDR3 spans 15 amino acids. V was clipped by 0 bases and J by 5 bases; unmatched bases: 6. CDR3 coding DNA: TGCGCCAGCAGCCAAGATCCGACAGGGTGGGAGACCCAGTACTTC. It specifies CASSQDPTGWETQYF.

In DNA, the CDR3 is TGTGCCAGCAGCGTCGCTAGCGGGGGCACAGATACGCAGTATTTT. Protein product: CASSVASGGTDTQYF. The chain recombines TRBV7-3 with TRBJ2-3; 9 bases agree with TRBD2. This CDR3 region has 15 residues. Trimming removed 5 bases from V and 1 base from J; junction bases left unmatched: 4. Germline CDR1 is SGHTA and CDR2 is FQGTGA.

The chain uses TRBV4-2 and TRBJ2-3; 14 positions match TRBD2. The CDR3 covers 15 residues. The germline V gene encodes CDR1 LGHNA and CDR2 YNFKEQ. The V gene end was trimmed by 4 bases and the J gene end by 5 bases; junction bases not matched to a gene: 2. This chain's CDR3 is CASSLGTSGGDTQYF. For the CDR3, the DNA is TGTGCCAGCAGCCTCGGGACTAGCGGGGGAGATACGCAGTATTTT.

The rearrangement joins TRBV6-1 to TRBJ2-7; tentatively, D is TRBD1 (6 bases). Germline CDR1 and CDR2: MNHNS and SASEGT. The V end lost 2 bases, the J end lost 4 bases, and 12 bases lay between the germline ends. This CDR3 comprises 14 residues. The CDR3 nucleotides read TGTGCCAGCAGTGAATTTCACAGGGTTTACGAGCAGTACTTC. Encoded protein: CASSEFHRVYEQYF.

The CDR3 loop is CASRGLALRETQYF. DNA of the CDR3: TGTGCCAGCAGGGGACTAGCGTTACGAGAGACCCAGTACTTC. The chain has TRBV6-5 and TRBJ2-5; 10 bases align to TRBD2. CDR3 length: 14 amino acids. The trim removed 6 bases at V and 4 bases at J, leaving 5 bases unmatched. CDR1 MNHEY and CDR2 SVGAGI come from the germline V gene.

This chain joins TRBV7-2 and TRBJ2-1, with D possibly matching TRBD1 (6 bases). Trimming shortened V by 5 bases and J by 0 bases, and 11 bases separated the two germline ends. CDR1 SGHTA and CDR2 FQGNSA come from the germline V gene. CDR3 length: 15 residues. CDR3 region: CASSPQGSSYNEQFF. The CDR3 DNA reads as TGTGCCAGCAGCCCCCAGGGGAGCTCCTACAATGAGCAGTTCTTC.

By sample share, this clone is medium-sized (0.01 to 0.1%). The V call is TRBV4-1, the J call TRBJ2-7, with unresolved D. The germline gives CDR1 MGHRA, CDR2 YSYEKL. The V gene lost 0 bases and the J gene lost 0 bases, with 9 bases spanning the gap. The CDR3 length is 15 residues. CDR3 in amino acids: CASSQETGSSYEQYF. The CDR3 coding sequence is TGCGCCAGCAGCCAAGAGACCGGGTCCTCCTACGAGCAGTACTTC.

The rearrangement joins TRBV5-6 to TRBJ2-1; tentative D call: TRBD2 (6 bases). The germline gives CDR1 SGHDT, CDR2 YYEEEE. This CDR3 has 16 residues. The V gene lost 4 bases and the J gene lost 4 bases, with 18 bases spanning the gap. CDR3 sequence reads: CASSQKGRTTYNEQFF. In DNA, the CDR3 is TGTGCCAGCAGCCAAAAAGGGAGGACTACTTACAATGAGCAGTTCTTC.

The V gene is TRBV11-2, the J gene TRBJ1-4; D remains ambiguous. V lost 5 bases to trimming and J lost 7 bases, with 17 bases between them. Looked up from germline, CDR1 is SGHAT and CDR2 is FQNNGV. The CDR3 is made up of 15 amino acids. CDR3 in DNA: TGTGCCAGCAGCAAGACTGAATCCAACTCTGAAAAACTGTTTTTT. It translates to CASSKTESNSEKLFF.

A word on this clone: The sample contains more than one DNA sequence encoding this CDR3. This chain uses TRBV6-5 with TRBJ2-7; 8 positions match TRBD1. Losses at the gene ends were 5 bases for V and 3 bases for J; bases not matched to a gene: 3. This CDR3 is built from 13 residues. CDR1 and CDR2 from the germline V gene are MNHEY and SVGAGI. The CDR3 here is CASSPDRDYEQYF. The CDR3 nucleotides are TGTGCCAGCAGTCCGGACAGGGACTACGAGCAGTACTTC.

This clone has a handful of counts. The CDR3 region is CASSFQGNNQPQHF. The CDR3 DNA follows: TGTGCCAGCAGCTTTCAGGGCAACAATCAGCCCCAGCATTTT. The chain couples TRBV5-4 to TRBJ1-5, with D maybe TRBD1 (5 bases). This CDR3 has 14 residues. Per the germline V gene, CDR1 is SGHNT and CDR2 is YYREEE (reference sequence). The germline V and J ends were trimmed by 2 bases and 3 bases, with 9 bases remaining between them.

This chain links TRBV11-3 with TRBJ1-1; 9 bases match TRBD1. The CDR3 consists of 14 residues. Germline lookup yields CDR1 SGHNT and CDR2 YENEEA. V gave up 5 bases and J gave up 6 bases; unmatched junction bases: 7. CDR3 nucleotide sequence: TGTGCCAGCAGCACGGGACAGGGAACACCTGAAGCTTTCTTT. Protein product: CASSTGQGTPEAFF.

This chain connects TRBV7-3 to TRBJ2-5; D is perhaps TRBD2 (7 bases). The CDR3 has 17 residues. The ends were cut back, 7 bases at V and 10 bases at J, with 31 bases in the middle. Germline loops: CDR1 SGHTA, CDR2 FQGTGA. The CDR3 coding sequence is TGTGCCAGCATCCCCCCTCTTCGGTCCGGGGGGCCATTCTTCCAGTACTTC. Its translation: CASIPPLRSGGPFFQYF.